The 13 T cell receptor beta chains given below trace back to one sample, sequenced in a study of blood T cell repertoires in COVID-19. TCRdb's table, derived via immunoSEQ multiplex PCR, lists solely in-frame clones and lacks some. This sample yields some 230,000 clones, of which approximately 83% are seen a single time; around 7% belongs to the top ten. Sequencing was performed on peripheral blood. All receptors come from a woman in her 50s with acute or convalescent COVID-19.

The chain joins TRBV23-1 to TRBJ1-6, with 9 bases aligning to TRBD1. TRBV23-1 is filed as an ORF, its function uncertain. The CDR3 extends over 16 amino acids. The V gene end was trimmed by 3 bases and the J gene end by 7 bases; junction bases not matched to a gene: 7. CDR3 protein: CASSHWDRAVNSPLHF. The DNA for the CDR3 is TGCGCCAGCAGTCACTGGGACAGGGCGGTGAATTCACCCCTCCACTTT.

V usage is TRBV9 and J usage is TRBJ2-1, with a tentative D call TRBD2 (5 bases). The V gene's germline CDR1 is SGDLS and CDR2 YYNGEE. This CDR3 contains 13 residues. V was shortened by 4 bases and J by 8 bases, with 13 bases between the two germline ends. The CDR3 sequence is CASSPSGFDEQFF. As DNA, the CDR3 is TGTGCCAGCAGCCCCTCGGGGTTCGATGAGCAGTTCTTC.

The J gene is TRBJ1-6, the V gene TRBV28, with a tentative D call TRBD1 (6 bases). Germline assignment: CDR1 MDHEN and CDR2 SYDVKM. V shed 7 bases and J shed 7 bases, with 8 bases lying between them. CDR3 length: 12 amino acids. The CDR3 DNA reads as TGTGCCAGCAAGGGGGACAATTCACCCCTCCACTTT. This codes for CASKGDNSPLHF.

V usage is TRBV7-2 and J usage is TRBJ1-5; D not resolved. Trimming took 0 bases from V and 1 from J, leaving 7 bases between them. This CDR3 comprises 15 residues. Looked up from germline, CDR1 is SGHTA and CDR2 is FQGNSA. CDR3: CASSLAPGSNQPQHF. CDR3 nucleotide sequence: TGTGCCAGCAGCTTAGCGCCGGGGAGCAATCAGCCCCAGCATTTT.

This sequence joins TRBV18 and TRBJ2-7; D is undetermined. Germline V lookup: CDR1 KGHSH, CDR2 LQKENI. CDR3 length: 13 residues. Trimming removed 2 bases at V and 3 bases at J, with 8 bases between. CDR3 protein: CASSPNGFYEQYF. In DNA, the CDR3 is TGTGCCAGCTCACCAAACGGGTTCTACGAGCAGTACTTC.

This clone appeared once. V gene TRBV7-3 combines with J gene TRBJ2-1; D is perhaps TRBD1 (5 bases). With 5 bases removed from V and 2 bases from J, the gap between germline ends came to 19 bases. Germline lookup yields CDR1 SGHTA and CDR2 FQGTGA. The CDR3 is 17 amino acids. DNA for the CDR3: TGTGCCAGCAGCCCTAGGGGTCGTGGGTTCCCCTACAATGAGCAGTTCTTC. Its translation: CASSPRGRGFPYNEQFF.

This clone was seen only a few times. The DNA of the CDR3 is TGTGCCTGGGCGACAGGGGACGCCACTGAAGCTTTCTTT. Encoded protein: CAWATGDATEAFF. The V gene is TRBV30, the J gene TRBJ1-1; 8 bases fit TRBD1. With 5 bases clipped from V and 4 bases from J, the junction kept 6 bases outside the gene matches. This CDR3 is built from 13 residues. CDR1 GTSNPN and CDR2 SVGIG come from the germline V gene (reference sequence).

The chain employs TRBV2 and TRBJ2-1, with 7 nucleotides matching TRBD2. The CDR3 totals 11 residues. Germline V gives CDR1 SNHLY, CDR2 FYNNEI. V shed 6 bases and J 10 bases; nucleotides not matched to a gene: 3. The CDR3 reads CASSAGGEQFF. The CDR3 nucleotides are TGTGCCAGCAGCGCCGGGGGGGAGCAGTTCTTC.

The rearrangement uses TRBV10-1 and TRBJ2-7; D not resolved. CDR1 is WNHNN and CDR2 is SYGVQD in the germline V gene (reference sequence). The CDR3 consists of 14 residues. Trimming left V 0 bases short and J 2 bases short, with 8 bases between. This CDR3 is CASSESAQPYEQYF. For the CDR3, the DNA is TGCGCCAGCAGTGAGTCCGCACAACCCTACGAGCAGTACTTC.

This chain joins TRBV27 and TRBJ2-7; 14 bases match TRBD2. With V trimmed by 2 bases and J by 4 bases, 4 bases remained unmatched. Germline V gene data show CDR1 as MNHEY and CDR2 as SMNVEV (reference sequence). There are 16 residues in the CDR3. The CDR3 spells CASSLAGTSGSYEQYF. The CDR3 region has the DNA TGTGCCAGCAGTTTAGCCGGGACTAGCGGGAGTTACGAGCAGTACTTC.

This clone was counted only a few times. For the CDR3, the DNA is TGTGCCAGCAGTGTGGCCAGGGCTTACGAGCAGTACTTC. Translated, it gives CASSVARAYEQYF. The chain uses TRBV2 and TRBJ2-7; possible D gene TRBD1, 5 bases. The V gene's germline CDR1 is SNHLY and CDR2 FYNNEI. V was trimmed by 4 bases and J by 4 bases, leaving 11 bases between them. This CDR3 has 13 residues.

This clone appeared a single time. The J gene is TRBJ2-2, the V gene TRBV21-1; TRBD1, the D gene given by the table, was not confirmed from the DNA. TRBV21-1 has pseudogene status. CDR3 length: 16 amino acids. CDR3 in DNA: TGTGCCAGCAGCAAAGACGAAGGGGGGAACACCGGGGAGCTGTTTTTT. This gives the protein CASSKDEGGNTGELFF.

The V and J genes are TRBV27 and TRBJ2-3; the D gene is possibly TRBD1 (6 bases). The ends were cut back, 2 bases at V and 1 base at J, with 10 bases in the middle. Germline assignment: CDR1 MNHEY and CDR2 SMNVEV (reference sequence). The CDR3 extends over 15 amino acids. This CDR3 reads CASSLVAGGTDTQYF. CDR3 DNA: TGTGCCAGCAGTTTAGTGGCAGGGGGCACAGATACGCAGTATTTT.